The rows below give T cell receptor beta chains drawn from one sample of a study of regulatory T cells in long-lasting Graves disease. MiXCR, run by TCRdb on the multiplex PCR reads, gives a single entry per CDR3 protein. The table lists some 330,000 distinct CDR3 sequences, 20% to 25% of them singletons. This specimen consisted of peripheral blood mononuclear cells (PBMCs), obtained when the disease was refractory, from a patient treated with antithyroid drugs. All receptors derive from a woman in her 40s with Graves disease. CDR3s include the opening cysteine and the closing phenylalanine or tryptophan. The D gene is left open where the match is weak. Part of the rows lack a size; the others show once, few, many or a class for expanded clones.

V	size	D	J	DNA	CDR3
TRBV30	NA	NA	TRBJ1-1	TGTGCCTTCAGTAGGGACACTGAAGCTTTCTTT	CAFSRDTEAFF
TRBV7-6	few	NA	TRBJ2-7	TGTGCCAGCAGCTTAGATTTGAACAGGGAGGCCGAGCAGTACTTC	CASSLDLNREAEQYF
TRBV9	NA	NA	TRBJ2-2	TGTGCCAGCAGCGTAGCTGAGCCCATCGCGAACACCGGGGAGCTGTTTTTT	CASSVAEPIANTGELFF
TRBV5-1	few	NA	TRBJ1-6	TGCGCCAGCAGCCCAAGCTACGCGGGGATCTCCCACGACTACCTCCACTTT	CASSPSYAGISHDYLHF
TRBV7-8	NA	NA	TRBJ1-5	TGTGCCAGCAGCTTAGCTGCGTATAGCAATCAGCCCCAGCATTTT	CASSLAAYSNQPQHF
TRBV20-1	NA	TRBD1	TRBJ2-1	TGCAGTGCCCTGGGGGGGACAGGGGGTGAGCAGTTCTTC	CSALGGTGGEQFF
TRBV6-1	few	NA	TRBJ1-5	TGTGCCAGCAGAGAAGGGGGGGTCGGCCGAAATCAGCCCCAGCATTTT	CASREGGVGRNQPQHF
TRBV7-9	few	NA	TRBJ2-3	TGTGCCAGCAGTTTTTGGACTAGCACAGATACGCAGTATTTT	CASSFWTSTDTQYF
TRBV12-3/TRBV12-4	many	NA	TRBJ1-1	TGTGCCAGCAGCTCGGGGTTGGTGAGCACTGAAGCTTTCTTT	CASSSGLVSTEAFF
TRBV27	many	TRBD2	TRBJ2-7	TGTGCCAGCAGTTTAAGGGCGGGAGTCCCCTCCTACGAGCAGTACTTC	CASSLRAGVPSYEQYF
TRBV20-1	few	NA	TRBJ2-7	TGCAGTGCTAGAGCCCGACTAGTCCCCCACGAGCAGTACTTC	CSARARLVPHEQYF
TRBV12-3/TRBV12-4	many	NA	TRBJ2-7	TGTGCCAGCAGTTTGGGGACACCTTCCTACGAGCAGTACTTC	CASSLGTPSYEQYF
TRBV29-1	few	TRBD1	TRBJ1-1	TGCAGCGTGGAATACAGGGGGAAGAGAAACACTGAAGCTTTCTTT	CSVEYRGKRNTEAFF
TRBV30	NA	TRBD2	TRBJ2-2	TGTGCCTGGAATGGCGGGAGCGTCGGCGGGGAGCTGTTTTTT	CAWNGGSVGGELFF
TRBV12-3/TRBV12-4	many	TRBD1	TRBJ1-1	TGTGCCAGCAGAGGGGACAGGAGAATGAACACTGAAGCTTTCTTT	CASRGDRRMNTEAFF
TRBV18	NA	NA	TRBJ1-1	TGTGCCAGCTCACCACTCCCCCAGGGAGGCACTGAAGCTTTCTTT	CASSPLPQGGTEAFF
TRBV12-3/TRBV12-4	many	TRBD2	TRBJ2-7	TGTGCCAGCAGTTCCCCGGGACTAGCGGGAGGGCCTAGTAAGCAGTACTTC	CASSSPGLAGGPSKQYF
TRBV6-5	NA	NA	TRBJ2-1	TGTGCCAGCAGTTACGCGGGACACGGTTACAATGAGCAGTTCTTC	CASSYAGHGYNEQFF
TRBV20-1	NA	TRBD2	TRBJ2-2	TGCAGTGCTAGACCCCCTAGCGGGAGGGCGGCCGGGGAGCTGTTTTTT	CSARPPSGRAAGELFF
TRBV20-1	few	NA	TRBJ2-7	TGCAGTGCTAGGCAGGGGTCCTACGAGCAGTACTTC	CSARQGSYEQYF
TRBV5-1	many	TRBD2	TRBJ2-7	TGCGCCAGCAGCGGCAGCGGGAGGGCCTACGAGCAGTACTTC	CASSGSGRAYEQYF
TRBV5-4	few	NA	TRBJ1-2	TGTGCCAGCAGCGAAAGGAACTATGGCTACACCTTC	CASSERNYGYTF
TRBV20-1	few	TRBD2	TRBJ2-7	TGCAGTGCCCCGGGACTAGTCAACGAGCAGTACTTC	CSAPGLVNEQYF
TRBV6-1	NA	NA	TRBJ2-3	TGTGCCAGCAGTGGCAAGCGGGTTGGTGAAAAAGATACGCAGTATTTT	CASSGKRVGEKDTQYF
TRBV12-3/TRBV12-4	NA	NA	TRBJ2-7	TGTGCCAGCAGTCCCCGGGGGTTAGGCGAGCAGTACTTC	CASSPRGLGEQYF
TRBV7-8	few	TRBD1	TRBJ2-2	TGTGCCAGCAGCTTAGAGGGACAGTATATATCCGGGGAGCTGTTTTTT	CASSLEGQYISGELFF
TRBV6-1	many	NA	TRBJ1-3	TGTGCCAGCAGTGAAATGATTGGACCTGGAAACACCATATATTTT	CASSEMIGPGNTIYF
TRBV7-8	NA	NA	TRBJ2-7	TGTGCCAGCAGCCCATCCTCGGGGGAGCAGTACTTC	CASSPSSGEQYF
TRBV29-1	many	NA	TRBJ2-7	TGCAGCGTTGTCGGGACGGCCTACGAGCAGTACTTC	CSVVGTAYEQYF
TRBV18	many	NA	TRBJ2-5	TGTGCCAGCAGTCCAGGACTCCAAGAGACCCAGTACTTC	CASSPGLQETQYF
TRBV4-1	NA	TRBD1	TRBJ2-7	TGCGCCAGCAGCCAAGTGGGGACAGGGGACGAGCAGTACTTC	CASSQVGTGDEQYF
TRBV6-1	few	NA	TRBJ1-4	TGTGCCAGCAGTGCTGGGGGGGGCGCCTCTGGGGAAAAACTGTTTTTT	CASSAGGGASGEKLFF
TRBV28	NA	NA	TRBJ2-1	TGTGCCAGCAGTTTCCTTTACAATGAGCAGTTCTTC	CASSFLYNEQFF
TRBV28	many	NA	TRBJ2-4	TGTGCCAGCAGTTTATTCGACAGAGCCAAAAACATTCAGTACTTC	CASSLFDRAKNIQYF
TRBV7-2	NA	TRBD2	TRBJ2-5	TGTGCCAGCAGCCCACCGGGACTAGCGGGAGGTGGAGAGACCCAGTACTTC	CASSPPGLAGGGETQYF
TRBV4-2	NA	NA	TRBJ2-7	TGTGCCAGCAGCCAAGATTATGGTGTCTCCTACGAGCAGTACTTC	CASSQDYGVSYEQYF